Included here is one T cell receptor (beta chain) sequence, with context. Its antigen remains unknown. The source of the sample is a study of vaccination effects on CD4 cells after COVID-19. General observations from the study: Only a few convalescent patients and no early post-infection timepoints featured in the study.

Trimming pared 2 bases from V and 0 bases from J, leaving 7 bases between. The CDR3 spans 15 residues. Germline values: CDR1 SGHTA, CDR2 FQGNSA. Clones were sequenced by immunoSEQ multiplex PCR, and TCRdb holds only the in-frame ones, with some missing. The sample carries about 71,000 clones, approximately 70% recorded once. ViraFEST assay sequencing came after antigen-specific CD4+ T cells were expanded with viral peptide pools. The culture ran for 10 days before CD4+ T cells were isolated. Nucleocapsid antibodies were negative in the vaccine recipients, who had never had SARS-CoV-2 infection. Days 3 and 7 were when half the medium was replaced with IL-2 medium.

Sequenced here: CD4+ T cells from PBMCs cultured with HCoV-OC43 spike peptides, sampled before COVID-19 vaccination. Described subset: HCoV-OC43 spike overlapping peptide pool stimulation. The TCR comes from a human donor who received a COVID-19 vaccine. The chain links TRBV7-2 to TRBJ1-4; no firm D call. The CDR3 reads CASSLLRATNEKLFF. The CDR3 DNA sequence: TGTGCCAGCAGCTTACTCCGCGCAACTAATGAAAAACTGTTTTTT.